The 23 T cell receptor beta chains presented below share a single source sample, sequenced in a study of blood T cell repertoires in COVID-19. Here immunoSEQ multiplex PCR was the method, and the copy in TCRdb shows in-frame clones only, minus some. The table includes around 260,000 clones, approximately 85% detected once. The sequenced sample consisted of PBMCs or T cells enriched from blood (not recorded which). The receptors derive from a woman aged 25-40 years who had recovered from COVID-19.

This chain uses TRBV14 with TRBJ2-7, with D hard to call. The CDR3 loop spans 11 amino acids. With 5 bases removed from V and 9 bases from J, the gap between germline ends came to 11 bases. Per the germline V gene, CDR1 is SGHDN and CDR2 is FVKESK. CDR3 protein: CASSISGAQYF. The CDR3 DNA reads as TGTGCCAGCAGCATTTCGGGTGCGCAGTACTTC.

The J gene is TRBJ1-1, the V gene TRBV5-4, with 9 bases that match TRBD1. The V gene end was trimmed by 1 base and the J gene end by 3 bases; junction bases not matched to a gene: 4. Germline assignment: CDR1 SGHNT and CDR2 YYREEE (reference sequence). The CDR3 extends over 15 amino acids. The CDR3 sequence is CASSLMWTGDTEAFF. The CDR3 bases are TGTGCCAGCAGCTTGATGTGGACAGGGGACACTGAAGCTTTCTTT.

The gene calls are TRBV18 and TRBJ1-1; D is undetermined. This CDR3 contains 13 residues. Germline values: CDR1 KGHSH, CDR2 LQKENI. With 3 bases removed from V and 4 bases from J, the gap between germline ends came to 9 bases. The CDR3 sequence is CASSPSGSTEAFF. In DNA, the CDR3 is TGTGCCAGCTCACCCAGCGGGAGCACTGAAGCTTTCTTT.

The V call is TRBV9, the J call TRBJ2-6; the D is unclear. Trimming removed 2 bases from V and 0 bases from J, with 3 bases in between. There are 14 residues in the CDR3. In germline, CDR1 is SGDLS, CDR2 YYNGEE. The CDR3 DNA sequence: TGTGCCAGCAGCGTTTACTCTGGGGCCAACGTCCTGACTTTC. As protein: CASSVYSGANVLTF.

This clone was seen only a few times. The rearrangement links TRBV11-2 to TRBJ1-6; 7 positions match TRBD1. There are 17 residues in the CDR3. V dropped 5 bases and J dropped 2; count of bases not matched to a gene: 9. Per germline, CDR1 SGHAT and CDR2 FQNNGV. The CDR3 sequence: CASSGPDRTAYNSPLHF. In DNA, the CDR3 is TGTGCCAGCAGCGGGCCGGACAGGACCGCCTATAATTCACCCCTCCACTTT.

The rearrangement links TRBV4-1 to TRBJ2-2, with 7 bases matching TRBD1. Germline V gene data show CDR1 as MGHRA and CDR2 as YSYEKL. The V and J ends lost 4 bases and 4 bases, in that order; junction bases with no gene match: 3. CDR3 length equals 14 residues. CDR3 nucleotides: TGCGCCAGCAGCCTCTCAGGGGGCACCGGGGAGCTGTTTTTT. It encodes CASSLSGGTGELFF.

This clone was seen a few times. The chain employs TRBV11-2 and TRBJ1-2, with unresolved D. The germline CDR1 and CDR2 sequences are SGHAT and FQNNGV. The CDR3 length is 15 residues. Trimming left V 0 bases short and J 6 bases short, with 14 bases between. CDR3 bases: TGTGCCAGCAGCTTAGAGGTCATGGGGAGTCATGGCTACACCTTC. Translation: CASSLEVMGSHGYTF. Based on the CDR3 plus reference TRBV11-2 and TRBJ1-2, the full variable domain is EAGVAQSPRYKIIEKRQSVAFWCNPISGHATLYWYQQILGQGPKLLIQFQNNGVVDDSQLPKDRFSAERLKGVDSTLKIQPAKLEDSAVYLCASSLEVMGSHGYTFGSGTRLTVV.

This rearrangement joins TRBV2 to TRBJ1-2; TRBD1 might be the D (5 bases). Trimming stripped 7 bases from V and 8 bases from J, with 20 bases between. Looked up from germline, CDR1 is SNHLY and CDR2 is FYNNEI. This CDR3 is 14 amino acids long. Here the CDR3 DNA reads TGTGCCAGCACCCATCGGGACTCCATCCCCGGCTACACCTTC. Translated, it gives CASTHRDSIPGYTF.

This chain links TRBV10-3 with TRBJ1-2; the match to TRBD1 covers 8 bases. The CDR3 runs to 15 residues. Germline trimming cut 3 bases from V and 4 bases from J; bases unmatched to any gene: 7. Germline loops: CDR1 ENHRY, CDR2 SYGVKD. The CDR3 bases are TGTGCCATCAGTGATGGGGGGGGGACAGGCTATGGCTACACCTTC. It encodes CAISDGGGTGYGYTF.

This chain joins TRBV27 and TRBJ1-5; maybe TRBD1 (6 bases). The V and J ends lost 6 bases and 7 bases respectively, with 16 bases between them. Per the germline V gene, CDR1 is MNHEY and CDR2 is SMNVEV (reference sequence). The CDR3 consists of 14 residues. CDR3 sequence reads: CASSLQGQGQPQHF. The DNA of the CDR3 is TGTGCCAGCAGCCTACAGGGTCAGGGACAGCCCCAGCATTTT.

The chain carries TRBV28 and TRBJ1-6, with TRBD1 identical over 10 bases. The V segment lost 5 bases and the J segment 10 bases; nucleotides outside the gene matches: 8. CDR1 and CDR2 from the germline V gene are MDHEN and SYDVKM. The length of the CDR3 is 15 residues. CDR3 bases: TGTGCCAGCAGTGTTCGGGACAGGGGTTTCTCACCCCTCCACTTT. Amino acid sequence: CASSVRDRGFSPLHF.

CDR3 loop: CASSQEPGFLRAQHF. CDR3 DNA: TGCGCCAGCAGCCAAGAGCCCGGGTTTCTCCGGGCCCAGCATTTT. The V and J genes are TRBV4-1 and TRBJ1-5; D gene ambiguous. The CDR3 has 15 amino acids. Germline V CDR1 and CDR2: MGHRA, YSYEKL. Trimming stripped 0 bases from V and 11 bases from J, with 17 bases between.

The sample holds one count of this clone. The chain has TRBV2 and TRBJ2-1; D is unresolved. This CDR3 has 13 amino acids. Germline V gives CDR1 SNHLY, CDR2 FYNNEI. V lost 8 bases to trimming and J lost 6 bases, with 14 bases between them. CDR3 region: CASGLPRGNEQFF. For the CDR3, the DNA is TGTGCCAGCGGCCTCCCTAGAGGCAATGAGCAGTTCTTC. The whole variable domain, filled in from reference TRBV2 and TRBJ2-1, reads EPEVTQTPSHQVTQMGQEVILRCVPISNHLYFYWYRQILGQKVEFLVSFYNNEISEKSEIFDDQFSVERPDGSNFTLKIRSTKLEDSAMYFCASGLPRGNEQFFGPGTRLTVL.

V gene TRBV11-1 combines with J gene TRBJ1-1; D is possibly TRBD1 (5 bases). V was clipped by 4 bases and J by 3 bases, with 12 bases between them. Germline values: CDR1 SGHAT, CDR2 FQDESV (reference sequence). CDR3 length: 14 residues. The CDR3 protein is CASSSRAGDTEAFF. The CDR3 DNA reads TGTGCCAGCAGCTCGCGGGCGGGGGACACTGAAGCTTTCTTT.

The CDR3, as DNA: TGTGCCAGCAGTTATCTGGCCAGGGAAAAACTGTTTTTT. Amino acids: CASSYLAREKLFF. This chain uses TRBV27 with TRBJ1-4, with D hard to call. V lost 4 bases to trimming and J lost 8 bases, with 11 bases between them. Germline assignment: CDR1 MNHEY and CDR2 SMNVEV (reference sequence). CDR3 length equals 13 residues.

The gene calls are TRBV28 and TRBJ1-5, with no clear D. This CDR3 is built from 14 residues. The germline V gene has CDR1 MDHEN and CDR2 SYDVKM. With 6 bases removed from V and 7 bases from J, the gap between germline ends came to 16 bases. Here the CDR3 reads CASSRSGVGQPQHF. DNA for the CDR3: TGTGCCAGCAGCCGTTCCGGGGTCGGGCAGCCCCAGCATTTT.

The sample holds one count of this clone. This sequence joins TRBV18 and TRBJ2-2, with D possibly being TRBD2 (7 bases). The length of the CDR3 is 16 residues. In germline, CDR1 is KGHSH, CDR2 LQKENI. V lost 0 bases, J lost 5 bases, and 13 bases lay in between. The CDR3 DNA sequence: TGTGCCAGCTCACCACCAGGGGGGGCGGGGACCGGGGAGCTGTTTTTT. Protein: CASSPPGGAGTGELFF.

The rearrangement links TRBV18 to TRBJ1-1; D remains unclear. The germline V gene has CDR1 KGHSH and CDR2 LQKENI. The CDR3 loop spans 15 amino acids. Deletions cut 0 bases from V and 4 bases from J, with 12 bases between. CDR3 bases: TGTGCCAGCTCACCACCAAAGGTGGGGAGCACTGAAGCTTTCTTT. Encoded protein: CASSPPKVGSTEAFF.

The chain joins TRBV29-1 to TRBJ2-1, with D tentatively TRBD2 (6 bases). This CDR3 comprises 15 residues. V lost 5 bases and J lost 0, with 14 bases in between. Germline values: CDR1 SQVTM, CDR2 ANQGSEA. CDR3 bases: TGCAGCGTTAAGAGGGACTTGAGCTCCTACAATGAGCAGTTCTTC. Translation: CSVKRDLSSYNEQFF.

This clone was recorded once. This chain links TRBV15 with TRBJ1-2; D unresolved. The V and J ends lost 3 bases and 4 bases respectively, with 9 bases between them. Germline lookup yields CDR1 LNHNV and CDR2 YYDKDF (reference sequence). The CDR3 is made up of 13 amino acids. CDR3 nucleotides: TGTGCCACCAGCAGCGGGATGGGCTATGGCTACACCTTC. The encoded protein is CATSSGMGYGYTF.

V is TRBV5-5 and J is TRBJ2-3; TRBD2 is a possible D gene (5 bases). The V end was cut by 0 bases, the J end by 4 bases, with 15 bases between. There are 16 residues in the CDR3. Germline loops: CDR1 SGHKS, CDR2 YYEKEE (reference sequence). The CDR3 loop reads CASSLVGERVSDTQYF. The CDR3 DNA is TGTGCCAGCAGCTTGGTCGGGGAAAGGGTCTCAGATACGCAGTATTTT. Together with reference TRBV5-5 and TRBJ2-3, the CDR3 gives the full variable domain: DAGVTQSPTHLIKTRGQQVTLRCSPISGHKSVSWYQQVLGQGPQFIFQYYEKEERGRGNFPDRFSARQFPNYSSELNVNALLLGDSALYLCASSLVGERVSDTQYFGPGTRLTVL.

This chain joins TRBV15 and TRBJ2-7, with TRBD1 matching over 10 bases. The CDR3 length is 15 residues. Germline CDR1 is LNHNV and CDR2 is YYDKDF (reference sequence). Germline trimming cut 5 bases from V and 3 bases from J; bases unmatched to any gene: 7. In nucleotides, the CDR3 is TGTGCCACCAGCCCCGACAGGGGGCGCGTCTACGAGCAGTACTTC. This gives the protein CATSPDRGRVYEQYF.

The J gene is TRBJ1-1, the V gene TRBV10-3, with a weak D call TRBD1 (5 bases). Trimming stripped 0 bases from V and 1 base from J, with 12 bases between. Germline V gene sequence: CDR1 ENHRY, CDR2 SYGVKD. CDR3 size: 16 residues. CDR3 DNA: TGTGCCATCAGTGAGTCGCTCCGGGGGGGGAACACTGAAGCTTTCTTT. It is translated as CAISESLRGGNTEAFF.